This is a list of T cell receptor beta chains from one sample in a study of blood T cell repertoires in COVID-19. TCRdb keeps only in-frame clones here, not all; method: immunoSEQ multiplex PCR. This table holds about 50,000 clones, 90% found once. Sequencing used peripheral blood. The receptor source for this set is a human donor in a cohort sampled during active COVID-19. Both conserved end residues are part of each CDR3. Fields, in order: V gene, D gene, J gene, clone size, CDR3 DNA, CDR3 protein. D genes are given only for firm matches. Only some rows state a clone size, as once, few, many or a class for expanded clones.

v_call: TRBV20-1
d_call: -
j_call: TRBJ2-5
clone_size: few
cdr3_nt: TGCAGTGCTAGAGATGCAGGGACCCAGTACTTC
cdr3_aa: CSARDAGTQYF

v_call: TRBV20-1
d_call: TRBD2
j_call: TRBJ2-7
clone_size: -
cdr3_nt: TGCAGTGCTAGTACTTCGTTGGGCGGGAGAAGGGGCCACGAGCAGTACTTC
cdr3_aa: CSASTSLGGRRGHEQYF

v_call: TRBV6-6
d_call: -
j_call: TRBJ2-3
clone_size: -
cdr3_nt: TGTGCCAGCAGTGCTCAGGGGCGAGGCACAGATACGCAGTATTTT
cdr3_aa: CASSAQGRGTDTQYF

v_call: TRBV29-1
d_call: -
j_call: TRBJ1-1
clone_size: -
cdr3_nt: TGCAGCGTGGGGAGGCAGAACACTGAAGCTTTCTTT
cdr3_aa: CSVGRQNTEAFF

v_call: TRBV18
d_call: -
j_call: TRBJ1-6
clone_size: -
cdr3_nt: TGTGCCAGCTCACCACGAGACATGGAATCGTCGTTATATTCACCCCTCCACTTT
cdr3_aa: CASSPRDMESSLYSPLHF

v_call: TRBV5-1
d_call: TRBD2
j_call: TRBJ2-1
clone_size: -
cdr3_nt: TGCGCCAGCACCAGATCTAGCGGGAGACTCGGCAATGAGCAGTTCTTC
cdr3_aa: CASTRSSGRLGNEQFF

v_call: TRBV10-2
d_call: TRBD2
j_call: TRBJ2-3
clone_size: -
cdr3_nt: TGCGCCAGCAGTGAGTCACCTAGCGGGAGGGATACGCAGTATTTT
cdr3_aa: CASSESPSGRDTQYF

v_call: TRBV3-1/TRBV3-2
d_call: -
j_call: TRBJ1-3
clone_size: -
cdr3_nt: TGTGCCAGCAGCCAAGACGACTGGTATGGAAACACCATATATTTT
cdr3_aa: CASSQDDWYGNTIYF

v_call: TRBV27
d_call: -
j_call: TRBJ1-3
clone_size: once
cdr3_nt: TGTGCCAGCAGTTTACGGGGGATACCTGGAAACACCATATATTTT
cdr3_aa: CASSLRGIPGNTIYF

v_call: TRBV27
d_call: TRBD2
j_call: TRBJ2-1
clone_size: -
cdr3_nt: TGTGCCAGCAGTTTATGGCTAGCGGGAAGGGGGGAGAATGAGCAGTTCTTC
cdr3_aa: CASSLWLAGRGENEQFF

v_call: TRBV6-5
d_call: -
j_call: TRBJ1-3
clone_size: -
cdr3_nt: TGTGCCAGCAGAGACAGTCTCTCTGGAAACACCATATATTTT
cdr3_aa: CASRDSLSGNTIYF

v_call: TRBV11-2
d_call: TRBD2
j_call: TRBJ2-3
clone_size: -
cdr3_nt: TGTGCCAGCAGCTTAGGTTCTAGCGGGAGAGTTTTGGATACGCAGTATTTT
cdr3_aa: CASSLGSSGRVLDTQYF

v_call: TRBV6-5
d_call: TRBD2
j_call: TRBJ2-5
clone_size: -
cdr3_nt: TGTGCCAGCAGCCCCTCCTGGGGGGGAGAGACCCAGTACTTC
cdr3_aa: CASSPSWGGETQYF

v_call: TRBV28
d_call: TRBD2
j_call: TRBJ2-1
clone_size: -
cdr3_nt: TGTGCCAGCAGTTTAGCGGGACTAGCGGGAGGGAGCTCCTACAATGAGCAGTTCTTC
cdr3_aa: CASSLAGLAGGSSYNEQFF

v_call: TRBV7-9
d_call: TRBD1
j_call: TRBJ2-7
clone_size: -
cdr3_nt: TGTGCCAGCAGCTTAGCAACAGGGGGTGCCTACGAGCAGTACTTC
cdr3_aa: CASSLATGGAYEQYF

v_call: TRBV11-3
d_call: -
j_call: TRBJ1-1
clone_size: -
cdr3_nt: TGTGCCAGCAGCACCGGGGTTGAAGCTTTCTTT
cdr3_aa: CASSTGVEAFF

v_call: TRBV18
d_call: TRBD1
j_call: TRBJ1-4
clone_size: -
cdr3_nt: TGTGCCAGCTCACCGTACGGACAGGGGGTTAATAATGAAAAACTGTTTTTT
cdr3_aa: CASSPYGQGVNNEKLFF

v_call: TRBV19
d_call: TRBD1
j_call: TRBJ2-6
clone_size: once
cdr3_nt: TGTGCCAGTAGTAACCCAGGGGACAGATCCAACGTCCTGACTTTC
cdr3_aa: CASSNPGDRSNVLTF

v_call: TRBV9
d_call: TRBD2
j_call: TRBJ2-1
clone_size: -
cdr3_nt: TGTGCCAGCAGCGGGCGACTAGCGGGCCCAGGCTACAATGAGCAGTTCTTC
cdr3_aa: CASSGRLAGPGYNEQFF

v_call: TRBV10-3
d_call: -
j_call: TRBJ2-3
clone_size: -
cdr3_nt: TGTGCCATCAGTGAGTCGGGCACAATCGCAGATACGCAGTATTTT
cdr3_aa: CAISESGTIADTQYF

v_call: TRBV6-5
d_call: -
j_call: TRBJ1-5
clone_size: -
cdr3_nt: TGTGCCAGCGATTGGGGCAGTAGCAATCAGCCCCAGCATTTT
cdr3_aa: CASDWGSSNQPQHF

v_call: TRBV11-3
d_call: -
j_call: TRBJ2-1
clone_size: -
cdr3_nt: TGTGCCAGCACCCTCTCGAGGGCTAGCGACTACAATGAGCAGTTCTTC
cdr3_aa: CASTLSRASDYNEQFF

v_call: TRBV7-3
d_call: TRBD2
j_call: TRBJ2-2
clone_size: -
cdr3_nt: TGTGCCAGCAGCCCCCAAAGCGGGACGAACACCGGGGAGCTGTTTTTT
cdr3_aa: CASSPQSGTNTGELFF

v_call: TRBV20-1
d_call: TRBD1
j_call: TRBJ1-5
clone_size: -
cdr3_nt: TGCAGTGCTAGTACCAGGGGGCTGGTGCAGCCCCAGCATTTT
cdr3_aa: CSASTRGLVQPQHF

v_call: TRBV10-3
d_call: TRBD2
j_call: TRBJ2-3
clone_size: few
cdr3_nt: TGTGCCATCAGTGACCCTAGCGGGAAAGGAACAGATACGCAGTATTTT
cdr3_aa: CAISDPSGKGTDTQYF

v_call: TRBV11-3
d_call: TRBD2
j_call: TRBJ2-5
clone_size: -
cdr3_nt: TGTGCCAGCAGCCCGGGACTAGCTCGAATTGATCAAGAGACCCAGTACTTC
cdr3_aa: CASSPGLARIDQETQYF

v_call: TRBV11-3
d_call: TRBD1
j_call: TRBJ2-5
clone_size: -
cdr3_nt: TGTGCCAGCAGCTTAACGCGGACAGGGGGTAAAGAGACCCAGTACTTC
cdr3_aa: CASSLTRTGGKETQYF

v_call: TRBV29-1
d_call: TRBD1
j_call: TRBJ2-4
clone_size: -
cdr3_nt: TGCAGCTCACGGACAGGGGACAACATTCAGTACTTC
cdr3_aa: CSSRTGDNIQYF

v_call: TRBV3-1/TRBV3-2
d_call: -
j_call: TRBJ1-6
clone_size: -
cdr3_nt: TGTGCCAGCAGCCCAGTGGAAGGGGGAGGGAATTCACCCCTCCACTTT
cdr3_aa: CASSPVEGGGNSPLHF

v_call: TRBV11-3
d_call: TRBD2
j_call: TRBJ2-3
clone_size: -
cdr3_nt: TGTGCCAGCAGCTTATCCCCTAGCGGGAGGGTAGCAGATACGCAGTATTTT
cdr3_aa: CASSLSPSGRVADTQYF

v_call: TRBV4-1
d_call: -
j_call: TRBJ1-4
clone_size: -
cdr3_nt: TGCGCCAGCAGCCAAAGGGAGGGGGAAAAACTGTTTTTT
cdr3_aa: CASSQREGEKLFF

v_call: TRBV7-3
d_call: -
j_call: TRBJ1-2
clone_size: -
cdr3_nt: TGTGCCAGCAGCCCGACGGGGGGCGTCTATGGCTACACCTTC
cdr3_aa: CASSPTGGVYGYTF

v_call: TRBV12-5
d_call: TRBD1
j_call: TRBJ1-2
clone_size: -
cdr3_nt: TGTGCTAGTGGTTTACAGGGGTGGGTTGGCTACACCTTC
cdr3_aa: CASGLQGWVGYTF

v_call: TRBV5-1
d_call: -
j_call: TRBJ2-5
clone_size: -
cdr3_nt: TGCGCCAGCAGCGAGACACCTGGTGAGACCCAGTACTTC
cdr3_aa: CASSETPGETQYF

v_call: TRBV20-1
d_call: -
j_call: TRBJ1-1
clone_size: -
cdr3_nt: TGCAGTGCTAGTTGGGGGGACACTGAAGCTTTCTTT
cdr3_aa: CSASWGDTEAFF

v_call: TRBV19
d_call: -
j_call: TRBJ2-2
clone_size: -
cdr3_nt: TGTGCCACACGGGGACTCGGCACCGGGGAGCTGTTTTTT
cdr3_aa: CATRGLGTGELFF

v_call: TRBV7-9
d_call: -
j_call: TRBJ1-4
clone_size: -
cdr3_nt: TGTGCCAGCAGCTTTCAACTCGAACCTAATGAAAAACTGTTTTTT
cdr3_aa: CASSFQLEPNEKLFF

v_call: TRBV30
d_call: -
j_call: TRBJ1-4
clone_size: few
cdr3_nt: TGTGCCTGTATTCCCCGGACTCAAGATGAAAAACTGTTTTTT
cdr3_aa: CACIPRTQDEKLFF

v_call: TRBV19
d_call: TRBD2
j_call: TRBJ2-7
clone_size: few
cdr3_nt: TGTGCCAGTAGTCATACTCGGACTAGCCACTCCTACGAGCAGTACTTC
cdr3_aa: CASSHTRTSHSYEQYF

v_call: TRBV4-1
d_call: TRBD2
j_call: TRBJ2-7
clone_size: -
cdr3_nt: TGCGCCAGCAGCCAAGATCCGGGCGGGAGCTCCTACGAGCAGTACTTC
cdr3_aa: CASSQDPGGSSYEQYF

v_call: TRBV5-6
d_call: -
j_call: TRBJ2-1
clone_size: few
cdr3_nt: TGTGCCAGCAGGGGCCGGAATGAGCAGTTCTTC
cdr3_aa: CASRGRNEQFF

v_call: TRBV5-1
d_call: TRBD2
j_call: TRBJ2-1
clone_size: -
cdr3_nt: TGCGCCAGCAGCTTGAGTGGACTAGTCAAGGGGAATGAGCAGTTCTTC
cdr3_aa: CASSLSGLVKGNEQFF

v_call: TRBV28
d_call: TRBD2
j_call: TRBJ2-5
clone_size: -
cdr3_nt: TGTGCCAGCAGTTTTACGGGACTAGCTGAGACCCAGTACTTC
cdr3_aa: CASSFTGLAETQYF

v_call: TRBV7-9
d_call: TRBD2
j_call: TRBJ2-5
clone_size: -
cdr3_nt: TGTGCCAGCAGCCACCGGGGGGGCAGAGAGACCCAGTACTTC
cdr3_aa: CASSHRGGRETQYF

v_call: TRBV5-6
d_call: -
j_call: TRBJ1-5
clone_size: once
cdr3_nt: TGTGCCAGCCGCAATCGACTGGACAATCAGCCCCAGCATTTT
cdr3_aa: CASRNRLDNQPQHF